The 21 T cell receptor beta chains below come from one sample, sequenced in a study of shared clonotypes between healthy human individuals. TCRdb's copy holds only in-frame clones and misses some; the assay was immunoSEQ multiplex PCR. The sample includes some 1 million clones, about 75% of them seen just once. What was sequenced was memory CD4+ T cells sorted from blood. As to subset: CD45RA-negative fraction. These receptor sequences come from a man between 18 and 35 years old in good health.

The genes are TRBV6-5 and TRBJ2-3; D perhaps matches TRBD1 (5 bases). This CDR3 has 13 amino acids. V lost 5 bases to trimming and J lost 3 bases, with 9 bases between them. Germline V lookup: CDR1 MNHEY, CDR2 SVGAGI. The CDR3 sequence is CASSTPGTDTQYF. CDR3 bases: TGTGCCAGCAGTACCCCAGGGACAGATACGCAGTATTTT.

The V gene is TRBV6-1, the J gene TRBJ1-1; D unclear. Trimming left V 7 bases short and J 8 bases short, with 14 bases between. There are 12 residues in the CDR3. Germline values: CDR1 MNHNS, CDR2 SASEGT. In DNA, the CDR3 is TGTGCCAGCAATGTACACCCCGGGGAAGCTTTCTTT. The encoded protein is CASNVHPGEAFF.

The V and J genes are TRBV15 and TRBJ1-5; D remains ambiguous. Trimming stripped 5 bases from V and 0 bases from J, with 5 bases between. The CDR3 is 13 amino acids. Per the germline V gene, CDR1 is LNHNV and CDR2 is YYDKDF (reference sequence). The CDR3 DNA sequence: TGTGCCACCAGCCGTTATAGCAATCAGCCCCAGCATTTT. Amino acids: CATSRYSNQPQHF. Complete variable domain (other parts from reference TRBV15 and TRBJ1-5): DAMVIQNPRYQVTQFGKPVTLSCSQTLNHNVMYWYQQKSSQAPKLLFHYYDKDFNNEADTPDNFQSRRPNTSFCFLDIRSPGLGDTAMYLCATSRYSNQPQHFGDGTRLSIL.

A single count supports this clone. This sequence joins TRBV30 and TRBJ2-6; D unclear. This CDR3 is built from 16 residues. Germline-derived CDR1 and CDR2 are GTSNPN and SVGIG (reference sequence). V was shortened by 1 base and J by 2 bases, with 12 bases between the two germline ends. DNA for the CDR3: TGTGCCTGGAGTGCCGGTGAATGGGCTGGGGCCAACGTCCTGACTTTC. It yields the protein CAWSAGEWAGANVLTF.

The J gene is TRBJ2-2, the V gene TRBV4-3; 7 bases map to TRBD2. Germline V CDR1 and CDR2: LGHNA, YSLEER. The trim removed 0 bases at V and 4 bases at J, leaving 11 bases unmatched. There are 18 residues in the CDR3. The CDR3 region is CASSQDNMGGPSTGELFF. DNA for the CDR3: TGCGCCAGCAGCCAAGATAACATGGGAGGGCCGAGCACCGGGGAGCTGTTTTTT.

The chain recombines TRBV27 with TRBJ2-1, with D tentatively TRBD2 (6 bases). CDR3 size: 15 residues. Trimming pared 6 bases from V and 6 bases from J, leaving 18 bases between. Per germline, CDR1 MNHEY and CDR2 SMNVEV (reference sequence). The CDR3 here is CASSPAGTLGNEQFF. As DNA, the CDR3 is TGTGCCAGCAGCCCCGCCGGGACTTTAGGCAATGAGCAGTTCTTC.

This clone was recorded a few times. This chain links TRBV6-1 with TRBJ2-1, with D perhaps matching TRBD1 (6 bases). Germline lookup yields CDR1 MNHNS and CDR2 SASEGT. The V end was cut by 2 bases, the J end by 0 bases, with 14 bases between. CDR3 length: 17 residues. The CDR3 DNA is TGTGCCAGCAGTGAAATGGTAGGGGGAAGCTCCTACAATGAGCAGTTCTTC. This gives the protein CASSEMVGGSSYNEQFF.

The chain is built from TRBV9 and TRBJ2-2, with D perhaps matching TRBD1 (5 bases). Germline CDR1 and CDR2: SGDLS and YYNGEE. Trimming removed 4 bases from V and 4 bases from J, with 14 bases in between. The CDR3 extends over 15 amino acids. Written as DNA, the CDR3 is TGTGCCAGCAGCCCACCTGGGCAGGGCACCGGGGAGCTGTTTTTT. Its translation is CASSPPGQGTGELFF.

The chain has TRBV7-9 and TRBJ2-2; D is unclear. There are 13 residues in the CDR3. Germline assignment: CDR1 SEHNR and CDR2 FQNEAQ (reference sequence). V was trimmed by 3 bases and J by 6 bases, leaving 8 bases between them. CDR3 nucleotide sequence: TGTGCCAGCAGCTTCTTTCGCCCCGGGGAGCTGTTTTTT. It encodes CASSFFRPGELFF. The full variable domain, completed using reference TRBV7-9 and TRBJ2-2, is DTGVSQNPRHKITKRGQNVTFRCDPISEHNRLYWYRQTLGQGPEFLTYFQNEAQLEKSRLLSDRFSAERPKGSFSTLEIQRTEQGDSAMYLCASSFFRPGELFFGEGSRLTVL.

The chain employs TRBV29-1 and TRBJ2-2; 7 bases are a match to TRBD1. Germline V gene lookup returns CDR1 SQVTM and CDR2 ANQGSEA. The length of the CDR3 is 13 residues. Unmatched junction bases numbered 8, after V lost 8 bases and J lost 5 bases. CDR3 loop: CSLGDRSTGELFF. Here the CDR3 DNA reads TGCAGCCTCGGGGACAGAAGTACCGGGGAGCTGTTTTTT.

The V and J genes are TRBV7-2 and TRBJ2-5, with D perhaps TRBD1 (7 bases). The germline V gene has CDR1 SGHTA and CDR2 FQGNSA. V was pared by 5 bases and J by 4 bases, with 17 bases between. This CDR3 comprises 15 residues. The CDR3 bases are TGTGCCAGCAGCCCTCTCAGGGGGGTGAGAGAGACCCAGTACTTC. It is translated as CASSPLRGVRETQYF.

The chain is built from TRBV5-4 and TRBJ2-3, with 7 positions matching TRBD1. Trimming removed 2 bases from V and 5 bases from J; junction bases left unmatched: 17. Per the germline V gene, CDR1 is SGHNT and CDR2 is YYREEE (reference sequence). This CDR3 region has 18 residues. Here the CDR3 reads CASSLSPRITGEKDTQYF. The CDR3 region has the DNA TGTGCCAGCAGCTTATCTCCCCGAATAACAGGGGAGAAAGATACGCAGTATTTT.

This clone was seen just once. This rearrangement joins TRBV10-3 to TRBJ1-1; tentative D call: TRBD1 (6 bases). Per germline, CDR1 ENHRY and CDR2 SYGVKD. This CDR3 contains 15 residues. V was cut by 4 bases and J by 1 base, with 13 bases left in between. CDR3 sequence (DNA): TGTGCCATCAGTGGGGGGACGGGGGCGAACACTGAAGCTTTCTTT. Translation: CAISGGTGANTEAFF.

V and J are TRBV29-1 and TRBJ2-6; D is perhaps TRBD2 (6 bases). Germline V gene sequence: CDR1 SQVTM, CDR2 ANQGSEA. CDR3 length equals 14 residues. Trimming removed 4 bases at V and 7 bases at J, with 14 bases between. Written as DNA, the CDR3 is TGCAGCGTTGCGGAGGGATTAGGTGCCAACGTCCTGACTTTC. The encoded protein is CSVAEGLGANVLTF.

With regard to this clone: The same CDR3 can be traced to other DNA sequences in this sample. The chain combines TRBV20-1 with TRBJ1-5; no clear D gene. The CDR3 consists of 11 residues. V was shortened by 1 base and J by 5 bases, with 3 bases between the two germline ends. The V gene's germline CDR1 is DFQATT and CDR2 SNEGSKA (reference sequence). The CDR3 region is CSARGDQPQHF. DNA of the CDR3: TGCAGTGCTAGAGGAGATCAGCCCCAGCATTTT.

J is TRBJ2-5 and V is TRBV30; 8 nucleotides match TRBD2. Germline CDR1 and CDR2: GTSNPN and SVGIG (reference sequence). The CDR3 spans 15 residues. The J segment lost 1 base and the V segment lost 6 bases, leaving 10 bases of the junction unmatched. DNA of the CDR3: TGTGCCTGCCTCCAAATTAGCGGGGTCCAAGAGACCCAGTACTTC. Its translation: CACLQISGVQETQYF.

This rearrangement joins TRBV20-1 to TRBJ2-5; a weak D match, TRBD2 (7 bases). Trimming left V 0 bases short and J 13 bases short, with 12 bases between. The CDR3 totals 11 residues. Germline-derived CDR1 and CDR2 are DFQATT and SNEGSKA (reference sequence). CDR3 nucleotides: TGCAGTGCTAGAGATGGGGGGGCCTTGTACTTC. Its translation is CSARDGGALYF.

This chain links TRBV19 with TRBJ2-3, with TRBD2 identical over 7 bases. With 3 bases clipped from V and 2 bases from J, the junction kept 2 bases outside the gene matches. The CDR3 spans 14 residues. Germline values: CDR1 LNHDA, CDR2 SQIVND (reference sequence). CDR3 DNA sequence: TGTGCCAGTAGTATCCGGGGGGTCACAGATACGCAGTATTTT. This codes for CASSIRGVTDTQYF.

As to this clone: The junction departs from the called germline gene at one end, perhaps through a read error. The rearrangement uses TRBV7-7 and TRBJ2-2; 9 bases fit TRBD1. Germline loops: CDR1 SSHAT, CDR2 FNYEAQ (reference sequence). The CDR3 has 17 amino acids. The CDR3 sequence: CASSQSWDRVGTGELFF. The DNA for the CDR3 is TGTGCTAGCAGCCAAAGTTGGGACAGGGTCGGCACCGGGGAGCTGTTTTTT.

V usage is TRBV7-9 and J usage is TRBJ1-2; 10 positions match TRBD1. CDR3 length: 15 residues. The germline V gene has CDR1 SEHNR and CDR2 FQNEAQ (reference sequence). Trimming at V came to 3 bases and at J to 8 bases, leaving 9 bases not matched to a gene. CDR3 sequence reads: CASSFTGTGVSGYTF. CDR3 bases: TGTGCCAGCAGCTTTACGGGGACAGGGGTCTCCGGCTACACCTTC.

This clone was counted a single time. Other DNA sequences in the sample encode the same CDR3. The CDR3 sequence: CASSPTYNEQFF. CDR3 DNA: TGTGCCAGCAGCCCAACGTACAATGAGCAGTTCTTC. The chain is built from TRBV7-2 and TRBJ2-1, with D uncertain. V lost 5 bases and J 4 bases, leaving 6 bases between the germline ends. The CDR3 is 12 residues long. Germline CDR1 reads SGHTA; CDR2 reads FQGNSA.